Listed below are T cell receptor beta chains from one sample, sequenced in a study of OX40 agonist ivuxolimab in advanced cancers. The data were produced by immunoSEQ multiplex PCR, yet TCRdb's version contains in-frame clones alone and is incomplete. The sample holds 45,000 to 60,000 clones, 82% seen once. Sequenced material: CD4+ or CD8+ T cells sorted from blood, taken in a trial of the OX40 agonist ivuxolimab. Every receptor here comes from an adult with an advanced solid tumor such as melanoma, head and neck, liver or kidney cancer. The CDR3 runs from the conserved cysteine through the conserved F or W. A D gene is named only where the DNA matches it firmly. Only part of the rows carry a size: once, few, many, or a class if the clone is expanded.

cdr3_nt: TGTGCCACCAGCAGAGAAGGGGTAGTTTCTGGAAACACCATATATTTT
cdr3_aa: CATSREGVVSGNTIYF
d_call: NA
clone_size: NA
v_call: TRBV15
j_call: TRBJ1-3

cdr3_nt: TGTGCCAGCAGCTCCAACCGACTAGCGGGAGAGCAGTTCTTC
cdr3_aa: CASSSNRLAGEQFF
d_call: TRBD2
clone_size: NA
v_call: TRBV7-2
j_call: TRBJ2-1

cdr3_nt: TGTGCCAGCACCCCAGGAGCGGGGGGCTCCTACGAGCAGTACTTC
cdr3_aa: CASTPGAGGSYEQYF
d_call: TRBD2
clone_size: once
v_call: TRBV7-9
j_call: TRBJ2-7

cdr3_nt: TGTGCCAGCAGGGAATCCGGGACTAGCGGGAGGGGCACAGATACGCAGTATTTT
cdr3_aa: CASRESGTSGRGTDTQYF
d_call: TRBD2
clone_size: NA
v_call: TRBV6-1
j_call: TRBJ2-3

cdr3_nt: TGTGCCAGCAGCCCAGTGCAAGGTGAAGCTTTCTTT
cdr3_aa: CASSPVQGEAFF
d_call: NA
clone_size: NA
v_call: TRBV5-8
j_call: TRBJ1-1

cdr3_nt: TGTGCCAGTAGTATCGCAGGGGTTAGCAATCAGCCCCAGCATTTT
cdr3_aa: CASSIAGVSNQPQHF
d_call: NA
clone_size: NA
v_call: TRBV19
j_call: TRBJ1-5

cdr3_nt: TGTGCCAGCAGCGACACATGGGGAGATACGCAGTATTTT
cdr3_aa: CASSDTWGDTQYF
d_call: NA
clone_size: NA
v_call: TRBV6-6
j_call: TRBJ2-3

cdr3_nt: TGTGCCAGCAGCTTCGGGCAGCACACTGAAGCTTTCTTT
cdr3_aa: CASSFGQHTEAFF
d_call: NA
clone_size: NA
v_call: TRBV5-4
j_call: TRBJ1-1

cdr3_nt: TGTGCCAGCAGTTTGACTAGCGGGAGCAATGAGCAGTTCTTC
cdr3_aa: CASSLTSGSNEQFF
d_call: TRBD2
clone_size: NA
v_call: TRBV27
j_call: TRBJ2-1

cdr3_nt: TGTGCCAGCAGACCACAGGGTTATAATTCACCCCTCCACTTT
cdr3_aa: CASRPQGYNSPLHF
d_call: NA
clone_size: once
v_call: TRBV2
j_call: TRBJ1-6

cdr3_nt: TGTGCCAGCAGCCGCCGGGACAGGGAAAGAGAGCAGTTCTTC
cdr3_aa: CASSRRDREREQFF
d_call: TRBD1
clone_size: NA
v_call: TRBV7-9
j_call: TRBJ2-1

cdr3_nt: TGTGCCAGCAGCTTTCCCCGGCAGCCCCAGCATTTT
cdr3_aa: CASSFPRQPQHF
d_call: NA
clone_size: NA
v_call: TRBV7-9
j_call: TRBJ1-5

cdr3_nt: TGCGCCAGCAGCCAGGATCTAACGAACAGGGGATATGGCTACACCTTC
cdr3_aa: CASSQDLTNRGYGYTF
d_call: TRBD1
clone_size: NA
v_call: TRBV4-1
j_call: TRBJ1-2

cdr3_nt: TGTGCCAGTAGTATTGGCCCTGGACCCTCGAATACGCAGTATTTT
cdr3_aa: CASSIGPGPSNTQYF
d_call: NA
clone_size: few
v_call: TRBV19
j_call: TRBJ2-3

cdr3_nt: TGTGCCAGCAGCCAAGACGGAGCTAGCGGGGGGAGTCTTACAGAGACCCAGTACTTC
cdr3_aa: CASSQDGASGGSLTETQYF
d_call: TRBD2
clone_size: few
v_call: TRBV4-2
j_call: TRBJ2-5

cdr3_nt: TGTGCCAGCAGCTTAGCGGACCGGGGGTATTTGGGTGAGCAGTTCTTC
cdr3_aa: CASSLADRGYLGEQFF
d_call: NA
clone_size: NA
v_call: TRBV7-9
j_call: TRBJ2-1

cdr3_nt: TGTGCCAGCAGTACACGGCAGGGTGTGCAGTTCTTC
cdr3_aa: CASSTRQGVQFF
d_call: NA
clone_size: once
v_call: TRBV6-5
j_call: TRBJ2-1

cdr3_nt: TGCGCCAGCAGTGAAATCGGCGGGAGGGGTAGCGGGGAGCTGTTTTTT
cdr3_aa: CASSEIGGRGSGELFF
d_call: TRBD2
clone_size: NA
v_call: TRBV10-1
j_call: TRBJ2-2

cdr3_nt: TGTGCCAGCAGCGACGCGGGGACAGTTAATGAAAAACTGTTTTTT
cdr3_aa: CASSDAGTVNEKLFF
d_call: TRBD1
clone_size: NA
v_call: TRBV7-9
j_call: TRBJ1-4

cdr3_nt: TGTGCCAGCAGCTCCAATACAGGGAGTGGAGAGACCCAGTACTTC
cdr3_aa: CASSSNTGSGETQYF
d_call: NA
clone_size: NA
v_call: TRBV7-8
j_call: TRBJ2-5

cdr3_nt: TGTGCCAGCAGCTTCCCAGCGGGGGCCTACAATGAGCAGTTCTTC
cdr3_aa: CASSFPAGAYNEQFF
d_call: TRBD2
clone_size: NA
v_call: TRBV7-2
j_call: TRBJ2-1

cdr3_nt: TGTGCCAGCAGCTCAGTTGCCCAGGGGGCGACCTACGAGCAGTACTTC
cdr3_aa: CASSSVAQGATYEQYF
d_call: TRBD1
clone_size: NA
v_call: TRBV2
j_call: TRBJ2-7

cdr3_nt: TGTGCCAGCAGCTTCGATCTAACCTCCCACGAGCAGTACTTC
cdr3_aa: CASSFDLTSHEQYF
d_call: NA
clone_size: NA
v_call: TRBV5-6
j_call: TRBJ2-7